Shown below are 6 T cell receptor beta chains from a single sample sequenced in a study of shared clonotypes between healthy human individuals. Profiling relied on immunoSEQ multiplex PCR, and the TCRdb table lists in-frame clones only, not all of them. The table has 800,000 to 1,200,000 clones, about 84% seen once; the top ten hold 0.52%. The sample taken for sequencing was memory CD4+ T cells from PBMCs. Subset indicated: CD45RA-negative fraction. These receptors were obtained from a man aged 18 to 30 in good health. Some clones in this sample may be carry-over from other donors' samples.

In the case of this clone: A clone one base away is much larger, so this may be a read error. This CDR3 is also generated by other DNA sequences in the sample. The rearrangement uses TRBV28 and TRBJ1-1; 11 bases fit TRBD1. The CDR3 extends over 14 amino acids. V was pared by 4 bases and J by 3 bases, with 1 base of the junction left unmatched. Germline-derived CDR1 and CDR2 are MDHEN and SYDVKM. This chain's CDR3 is CASSSGQGDTEAFF. Written as DNA, the CDR3 is TGTGCCAGCAGTTCGGGACAGGGGGACACTGAAGCTTTCTTT.

V usage is TRBV11-2 and J usage is TRBJ2-1; 8 bases match TRBD2. The CDR3 loop spans 16 amino acids. Germline V gene lookup returns CDR1 SGHAT and CDR2 FQNNGV. The ends lost 1 base at V and 8 bases at J; junction bases unmatched: 10. The CDR3, as DNA: TGTGCCAGCAGCTTAGCCCCGGGACTAGGGTCGGATGAGCAGTTCTTC. Encoded protein: CASSLAPGLGSDEQFF.

This clone was detected many times. The chain joins TRBV9 to TRBJ2-2; unclear D gene. The CDR3 spans 14 residues. Between the trimmed V and J ends, which lost 0 bases and 3 bases, there was a span of 6 bases. Germline CDR1 reads SGDLS; CDR2 reads YYNGEE. The CDR3 coding sequence is TGTGCCAGCAGCGTAGTCCCCCACACCGGGGAGCTGTTTTTT. Amino acid sequence: CASSVVPHTGELFF.

This clone was seen a handful of times. The sample carries other DNA sequences with the same CDR3. This chain links TRBV5-1 with TRBJ1-1; no definite D call. The CDR3 runs to 13 residues. V lost 0 bases and J 5 bases, leaving 8 bases between the germline ends. Germline V gene data show CDR1 as SGHRS and CDR2 as YFSETQ. This chain's CDR3 is CASSLDRLTEAFF. CDR3 nucleotides: TGCGCCAGCAGCTTGGACAGACTTACTGAAGCTTTCTTT.

The V gene is TRBV6-1, the J gene TRBJ2-1, with 8 bases matching TRBD2. Germline CDR1 MNHNS, CDR2 SASEGT. With V trimmed by 6 bases and J by 6 bases, 10 bases remained unmatched. CDR3 length: 15 amino acids. CDR3 in amino acids: CASRETSGARNEQFF. In nucleotides, the CDR3 is TGTGCCAGCAGGGAAACTAGCGGAGCGCGCAATGAGCAGTTCTTC.

The rearrangement uses TRBV7-3 and TRBJ1-1; 12 bases map to TRBD1. The V gene's germline CDR1 is SGHTA and CDR2 FQGTGA. This CDR3 region has 17 residues. With V trimmed by 0 bases and J by 3 bases, 5 bases remained unmatched. CDR3 nucleotide sequence: TGTGCCAGCAGCTTAACGGGACAGGGGGCGCCGGACACTGAAGCTTTCTTT. Translation: CASSLTGQGAPDTEAFF.